This T cell receptor (beta chain) was recovered during a study of CD8 T cells in ankylosing spondylitis. Study-level points and caveats: The clones that were linked to disease were reported to be significantly enriched in matched synovial fluid samples from ankylosing spondylitis patients. Characteristic of ankylosing spondylitis blood, it appeared, was a TCR beta motif comprising roughly 8 highly homologous variants. Those disease-linked clones were CD8+; they were also relatively rare in peripheral blood.

Molecular-barcoded quantitative 5'-RACE produced these TCR beta libraries. TCRdb processed the 5' RACE reads anew with MiXCR; each CDR3 protein has one entry. The table shows under 250,000 distinct CDR3 sequences, with around a quarter occurring only once. Comments on this clonotype: Antigen: not known.

The CDR3 runs to 12 residues. Trimming cost V 3 bases and J 9 bases, with 9 bases left between them. Sequenced: blood, either unsorted or a sorted T cell fraction (not recorded which). This receptor was identified in a male donor with ankylosing spondylitis or in good health (not recorded which). The chain joins TRBV12-3 or TRBV12-4 to TRBJ2-1; D not resolved. In DNA, the CDR3 is TGTGCCAGCAGTTTCCTGGGCCTTGAGCAGTTCTTC. This sequence encodes CASSFLGLEQFF.